The present T cell receptor (beta chain) was sequenced within a study of T cells in localized non-small cell lung cancer. The study's findings and limits: Sequence data derive from only one tumor region, so heterogeneity remains possible. Uninvolved adjacent lung had the highest recorded T cell clonality, with tumor below it. There were a median roughly 60 of the top 100 tumor clones appearing in adjacent lung.

Germline values: CDR1 MNHNS, CDR2 SASEGT. The CDR3 has 18 amino acids. V shed 4 bases and J 1 base; nucleotides not matched to a gene: 14. Sequenced by immunoSEQ multiplex PCR; TCRdb stores in-frame clones only, minus some. The table lists about 21,000 clones, around nine tenths of them singletons. Note on this clone: Its cognate antigen is unknown.

V usage is TRBV6-1 and J usage is TRBJ1-1; 8 nucleotides agree with TRBD1. The sequence was obtained from a male donor aged 60 or older with stage I squamous cell lung carcinoma. The sample here was peripheral blood, taken before any cancer treatment. Here the CDR3 reads CASSALPPGGAGNTEAFF. The CDR3 DNA is TGTGCCAGCAGTGCGCTACCACCAGGGGGCGCGGGGAACACTGAAGCTTTCTTT.